This T cell receptor (beta chain) appears in the sequencing data of a study of CD8 T cells in Susac syndrome. The V and J ends lost 3 bases and 8 bases respectively, with 14 bases between them. The CDR3 has 14 amino acids. Reverse transcription of about 0.45 to 1 ug RNA used random hexamers. MiXCR, applied by TCRdb to the immunoSEQ multiplex PCR reads, yields one record per CDR3 protein. The sample has around 270,000 distinct CDR3 sequences, approximately 90% seen once. The multiple sclerosis control group comprised treatment-naive patients with stable or active relapsing-remitting disease. The CD8+ and CD4+ T cells were negatively isolated, with the TEMRA cells enriched by FACS.

The V call is TRBV12-3 or TRBV12-4, the J call TRBJ2-1; perhaps TRBD1 as D (5 bases). The clonotype comes from a human donor with multiple sclerosis. The source material was CD8+ T cells from PBMCs. CDR3 bases: TGTGCCAGCAGTTTTGGGCCCCAGGGTGATGAGCAGTTCTTC. It codes for CASSFGPQGDEQFF.